This is a list of T cell receptor beta chains from one sample in a study of T cells in Graves' hyperthyroidism and ophthalmopathy. MiXCR, applied by TCRdb to the multiplex PCR reads, yields one record per CDR3 protein. This sample has fewer than 650,000 distinct CDR3 sequences, with 11% to 15% found just once. Sequencing used blood. Receptors were obtained from a woman aged 25 to 39 with Graves' hyperthyroidism that later progressed to Graves' ophthalmopathy. Each CDR3 is given with its conserved first and last residue. D genes are given only for firm matches. Rows give clone size only sometimes, using once, few, many, or a class for an expanded clone.

J gene | clone size | D gene | V gene | CDR3 DNA | CDR3 protein
TRBJ1-2 | many | TRBD1 | TRBV18 | TGTGCCAGCTCCCCCGGACAGGGGGATGGCTACACCTTC | CASSPGQGDGYTF
TRBJ2-7 | - | TRBD2 | TRBV12-3/TRBV12-4 | TGTGCCAGCAGTTTTGCGGGGGGAAGCGAGCAGTACTTC | CASSFAGGSEQYF
TRBJ1-5 | many | - | TRBV7-2 | TGTGCCAGCAGCTTCACCCCTGGGGGCAATCAGCCCCAGCATTTT | CASSFTPGGNQPQHF
TRBJ2-1 | many | - | TRBV6-2/TRBV6-3 | TGTGCCAGCAGGGGCCCCCAGGCATCCTTCTCCTACAATGAGCAGTTCTTC | CASRGPQASFSYNEQFF
TRBJ2-7 | many | - | TRBV13 | TGTGCCAGCAGCTTATTGGGAAGACAGAAGTTTTCCTACGAGCAGTACTTC | CASSLLGRQKFSYEQYF
TRBJ2-1 | many | TRBD2 | TRBV20-1 | TGCAGTGCCCACATGGGGGCTAGCGGGAGTGGCCCCTACAATGAGCAGTTCTTC | CSAHMGASGSGPYNEQFF
TRBJ2-2 | many | - | TRBV28 | TGTGCCAGCAGGAAACAGGGAGACGGGGAGCTGTTTTTT | CASRKQGDGELFF
TRBJ1-2 | few | - | TRBV20-1 | TGCAGTGCTAGTCCAGCGGACTCCTTTGGCTACACCTTC | CSASPADSFGYTF
TRBJ1-1 | - | TRBD1 | TRBV4-1 | TGCGCCAGCAGCCAAGCAGTCGCGGACAGGGAGAAATCTGAAGCTTTCTTT | CASSQAVADREKSEAFF
TRBJ2-3 | many | - | TRBV11-2 | TGTGCCAGCAGCCGGACTCTTTCTAGCACAGATACGCAGTATTTT | CASSRTLSSTDTQYF
TRBJ2-1 | many | - | TRBV12-5 | TGTGCTAGTGGTTTTGGTGGGAGTTCCTACAATGAGCAGTTCTTC | CASGFGGSSYNEQFF
TRBJ2-7 | many | TRBD1 | TRBV5-8 | TGTGCCAGCAGCCCCCGGGACAGAGACTCCTACGAGCAGTACTTC | CASSPRDRDSYEQYF
TRBJ2-7 | few | TRBD2 | TRBV7-9 | TGTGCCAGCAGCTCCCCCGGGACTAGCGGTTACGAGCAGTACTTC | CASSSPGTSGYEQYF
TRBJ2-1 | many | - | TRBV5-8 | TGTGCCAGCAGCTTGGATAGGGGGAACTACAATGAGCAGTTCTTC | CASSLDRGNYNEQFF
TRBJ2-7 | few | - | TRBV5-6 | TGTGCCAGTTCGTCGGGCTACAAGCAGTACTTC | CASSSGYKQYF
TRBJ1-5 | many | - | TRBV3-1 | TGTGCCAGCAGCCAAGCGAGTCAGCCCCAGCATTTT | CASSQASQPQHF
TRBJ1-2 | many | - | TRBV7-2 | TGTGCCAGCAGCTTAGTCGGTTTATTGGAGTTTGGCTACACCTTC | CASSLVGLLEFGYTF
TRBJ2-1 | many | - | TRBV11-1 | TGTGCCAGCAGCTTAGGAACATATAGCTACAATGAGCAGTTCTTC | CASSLGTYSYNEQFF
TRBJ2-5 | many | - | TRBV30 | TGTGCCTGGAGAGGAGGGGGAGCCCAGTACTTC | CAWRGGGAQYF
TRBJ2-4 | - | - | TRBV7-2 | TGTGCCAGCAGGGAACTAGCCAAAAACATTCAGTACTTC | CASRELAKNIQYF
TRBJ1-2 | many | TRBD1 | TRBV7-9 | TGTGCCAGCAGATCCGGACAGGCGATAAACTATGGCTACACCTTC | CASRSGQAINYGYTF
TRBJ1-2 | - | - | TRBV5-6 | TGTGCCAGCAGCCACGGGGGGAACTATGGCTACACCTTC | CASSHGGNYGYTF
TRBJ2-5 | - | - | TRBV6-5 | TGTGCCAGCAGTTACGAGGGTACCGGGGAGACCCAGTACTTC | CASSYEGTGETQYF
TRBJ1-1 | - | TRBD1 | TRBV25-1 | TGTGCCAGCAGTGAATTTGGGACAGGGCGTGCTGAAGCTTTCTTT | CASSEFGTGRAEAFF
TRBJ1-1 | many | TRBD1 | TRBV2 | TGTGCCAGCAGGGACCCCGGGACAGGGAGCGCTGAAGCTTTCTTT | CASRDPGTGSAEAFF
TRBJ2-3 | many | - | TRBV4-3 | TGCGCCAGCAGCCAAGATAGTATCGGATCCTCGGATACGCAGTATTTT | CASSQDSIGSSDTQYF
TRBJ2-5 | many | - | TRBV19 | TGTGCCAGTAGTTATTCGGGAGCCGGGGAGACCCAGTACTTC | CASSYSGAGETQYF
TRBJ2-5 | many | - | TRBV30 | TGTGCCTGGAGTCCGGGACATTCGGAGACCCAGTACTTC | CAWSPGHSETQYF
TRBJ2-2 | - | TRBD2 | TRBV7-9 | TGCGGCTGTAGCGGGAGGGCCGGCACCGGGGAGCTGTTTTTT | CGCSGRAGTGELFF
TRBJ2-1 | many | TRBD2 | TRBV6-1 | TGTGCCAGCAGTGCGGAACTAGCGGGAGGGGGCGATGAGCAGTTCTTC | CASSAELAGGGDEQFF
TRBJ2-1 | many | - | TRBV19 | TGTGCCAGTAGTACCAACCACCTCCTCCTCTACAATGAGCAGTTCTTC | CASSTNHLLLYNEQFF